A selection of T cell receptor beta chains follows, all from one sample in a study of EBV T-cell therapy then PD-1 blockade in nasopharyngeal carcinoma. Clones were read by immunoSEQ multiplex PCR, and TCRdb kept only the in-frame ones, dropping some. The sample shows tens of thousands of clones, under 90% of them seen only once. No antigen has been assigned to these receptors. The sample here was CD8+ T cells from blood, taken at day -245 from a patient whose treatment included autologous EBV-specific T cells and nivolumab. These receptors all come from a man between 35 and 55 years old with nasopharyngeal carcinoma. Each CDR3 is given with its conserved first and last residue. The D gene is left open where the match is weak. Some rows mark clone size as missing; the rest say once, few, many or name a class of expanded clone.

abundance: NA
d_gene: NA
v_gene: TRBV6-2/TRBV6-3
j_gene: TRBJ2-2
CDR3nt: TGTGCCAGCAGTTACTCCACCGGGGAGCTGTTTTTT
CDR3aa: CASSYSTGELFF

abundance: NA
d_gene: NA
v_gene: TRBV10-3
j_gene: TRBJ1-2
CDR3nt: TGTGCCATCAGTGCTGTACAGAACTATGGCTACACCTTC
CDR3aa: CAISAVQNYGYTF

abundance: NA
d_gene: NA
v_gene: TRBV6-5
j_gene: TRBJ1-5
CDR3nt: TGTGCCAGCAGACCTTATAGCAATCAGCCCCAGCATTTT
CDR3aa: CASRPYSNQPQHF

abundance: once
d_gene: NA
v_gene: TRBV7-9
j_gene: TRBJ1-1
CDR3nt: TGTGCCAGCAGCTTAGGCCAAGGGAGGGAACTTGAAGCTTTCTTT
CDR3aa: CASSLGQGRELEAFF

abundance: NA
d_gene: NA
v_gene: TRBV7-9
j_gene: TRBJ1-2
CDR3nt: TGTGCCAGCAGCTTAGGAGTGGATGGCTACACCTTC
CDR3aa: CASSLGVDGYTF

abundance: NA
d_gene: NA
v_gene: TRBV9
j_gene: TRBJ2-5
CDR3nt: TGTGCCAGCAGCCCGACTACCGGGACAACCCCCGGAGAGACCCAGTACTTC
CDR3aa: CASSPTTGTTPGETQYF

abundance: NA
d_gene: NA
v_gene: TRBV6-4
j_gene: TRBJ2-2
CDR3nt: TGTGCCAGCAGTCCAGGGTTGGACACCGGGGAGCTGTTTTTT
CDR3aa: CASSPGLDTGELFF

abundance: NA
d_gene: TRBD1
v_gene: TRBV4-1
j_gene: TRBJ2-7
CDR3nt: TGCGCCAGCAGCCCCAGGACAGGGGCCTACGAGCAGTACTTC
CDR3aa: CASSPRTGAYEQYF

abundance: NA
d_gene: NA
v_gene: TRBV15
j_gene: TRBJ1-3
CDR3nt: TGTGCCACCAGCAGAGATGTTACAGGTACTGGCTCTGGAAACACCATATATTTT
CDR3aa: CATSRDVTGTGSGNTIYF

abundance: NA
d_gene: NA
v_gene: TRBV5-6
j_gene: TRBJ1-2
CDR3nt: TGTGCCAGCAGCTTGTTGGAATGGAACAGGGAGGACTATGGCTACACCTTC
CDR3aa: CASSLLEWNREDYGYTF

abundance: NA
d_gene: TRBD1
v_gene: TRBV3-1/TRBV3-2
j_gene: TRBJ2-3
CDR3nt: TGTGCCAGCAGCCAACACCGGGACAGGGGCTACACAGATACGCAGTATTTT
CDR3aa: CASSQHRDRGYTDTQYF

abundance: NA
d_gene: NA
v_gene: TRBV6-5
j_gene: TRBJ2-1
CDR3nt: TGTGCGTTAACTAGGGACGAGGCGAGTGAGCAGTTCTTC
CDR3aa: CALTRDEASEQFF

abundance: once
d_gene: TRBD1
v_gene: TRBV28
j_gene: TRBJ2-7
CDR3nt: TGTGCCAGCAGTCCAAGGACAGGGGCATACGAGCAGTACTTC
CDR3aa: CASSPRTGAYEQYF

abundance: NA
d_gene: TRBD1
v_gene: TRBV7-9
j_gene: TRBJ2-7
CDR3nt: TGTGCCAGCTTCGGACAGGGGTCCTACGAGCAGTACTTC
CDR3aa: CASFGQGSYEQYF

abundance: NA
d_gene: NA
v_gene: TRBV24-1
j_gene: TRBJ1-5
CDR3nt: TGTGCCACCAGTGATCATGGGACCCAGCCCCAGCATTTT
CDR3aa: CATSDHGTQPQHF

abundance: NA
d_gene: TRBD1
v_gene: TRBV19
j_gene: TRBJ1-5
CDR3nt: TGTGCCAGTAGTACAGGGGGGGAAGCTCAGCCCCAGCATTTT
CDR3aa: CASSTGGEAQPQHF

abundance: NA
d_gene: NA
v_gene: TRBV3-1/TRBV3-2
j_gene: TRBJ2-5
CDR3nt: TGTGCCAGCAGCCAGTCCCGGGACACGGAAGAGACCCAGTACTTC
CDR3aa: CASSQSRDTEETQYF

abundance: NA
d_gene: TRBD2
v_gene: TRBV6-8
j_gene: TRBJ2-3
CDR3nt: TGTGCCAGCACTACGACCGGACTAGCGGGAGATACAGATACGCAGTATTTT
CDR3aa: CASTTTGLAGDTDTQYF

abundance: once
d_gene: NA
v_gene: TRBV28
j_gene: TRBJ1-1
CDR3nt: TGTGCCAGCAGTTTTTGGAGGGGGGCCACTGAAGCTTTCTTT
CDR3aa: CASSFWRGATEAFF

abundance: once
d_gene: NA
v_gene: TRBV6-5
j_gene: TRBJ1-5
CDR3nt: TGTGCCAGCAGTTACGATTTCAGGGGTCCGAAGCATTTT
CDR3aa: CASSYDFRGPKHF

abundance: NA
d_gene: TRBD1
v_gene: TRBV9
j_gene: TRBJ1-2
CDR3nt: TGTGCCAGCAGCGCAGAACTGGACAGGGGGCACTATGGCTACACCTTC
CDR3aa: CASSAELDRGHYGYTF

abundance: NA
d_gene: NA
v_gene: TRBV7-8
j_gene: TRBJ1-4
CDR3nt: TGTGCCAGCAGCTTAGGACCCAACTTAGGACCAGGGGAGGGGGAAAAACTGTTTTTT
CDR3aa: CASSLGPNLGPGEGEKLFF

abundance: NA
d_gene: NA
v_gene: TRBV7-9
j_gene: TRBJ1-1
CDR3nt: TGTGCCAGCAGCCTTCCGCAGGGGCCCTCGAACACTGAAGCTTTCTTT
CDR3aa: CASSLPQGPSNTEAFF

abundance: NA
d_gene: NA
v_gene: TRBV4-3
j_gene: TRBJ1-2
CDR3nt: TGCGCCAGCAGCCAAGAGCCGCCAGGATCTAACTATGGCTACACCTTC
CDR3aa: CASSQEPPGSNYGYTF

abundance: NA
d_gene: NA
v_gene: TRBV5-6
j_gene: TRBJ2-7
CDR3nt: TGTGCCAGCAGCCAATTAAGGGCGGGGAGCTCCTACGAGCAGTACTTC
CDR3aa: CASSQLRAGSSYEQYF

abundance: NA
d_gene: TRBD2
v_gene: TRBV27
j_gene: TRBJ2-3
CDR3nt: TGTGCCAGCAGTTATGGACTAGCGGGGGGAAGAGCTAGCACAGATACGCAGTATTTT
CDR3aa: CASSYGLAGGRASTDTQYF

abundance: NA
d_gene: TRBD1
v_gene: TRBV4-2
j_gene: TRBJ1-5
CDR3nt: TGTGCCAGCAGCCCTCGGACAGGGAATCAGCCCCAGCATTTT
CDR3aa: CASSPRTGNQPQHF

abundance: NA
d_gene: NA
v_gene: TRBV30
j_gene: TRBJ1-6
CDR3nt: TGTGCCTGGAGGCCCGGGGGGGGCTCCTATAATTCACCCCTCCACTTT
CDR3aa: CAWRPGGGSYNSPLHF

abundance: NA
d_gene: TRBD2
v_gene: TRBV4-2
j_gene: TRBJ2-2
CDR3nt: TGTGCCAGCAGCTCCCCGCCGCGGGGGGGGGCGGGGGAGCTGTTTTTT
CDR3aa: CASSSPPRGGAGELFF

abundance: once
d_gene: TRBD1
v_gene: TRBV27
j_gene: TRBJ1-2
CDR3nt: TGTGCCATCCCAACTGGGGACAGGGGGCAGCGGAGATATGGCTACACCTTC
CDR3aa: CAIPTGDRGQRRYGYTF

abundance: NA
d_gene: TRBD1
v_gene: TRBV28
j_gene: TRBJ1-1
CDR3nt: TGTGCCAGCAGAAGGACAGGGGACACTGAAGCTTTCTTT
CDR3aa: CASRRTGDTEAFF

abundance: few
d_gene: TRBD1
v_gene: TRBV6-2/TRBV6-3
j_gene: TRBJ1-1
CDR3nt: TGTGCCAGCAGTAGCGACAGGGGTGACACTGAAGCTTTCTTT
CDR3aa: CASSSDRGDTEAFF

abundance: NA
d_gene: TRBD2
v_gene: TRBV27
j_gene: TRBJ2-2
CDR3nt: TGTGCCAGCAGCAGACTAGCGGGGGACATCGGGGAGCTGTTTTTT
CDR3aa: CASSRLAGDIGELFF

abundance: NA
d_gene: NA
v_gene: TRBV5-6
j_gene: TRBJ1-3
CDR3nt: TGTGCCAGCAGCTTAGGGGCAGGAAACACCATATATTTT
CDR3aa: CASSLGAGNTIYF

abundance: once
d_gene: TRBD1
v_gene: TRBV7-6
j_gene: TRBJ1-3
CDR3nt: TGTGCCAGCAGCTTCAGGACAGGGCGAGGCGCTGGAAACACCATATATTTT
CDR3aa: CASSFRTGRGAGNTIYF

abundance: NA
d_gene: TRBD1
v_gene: TRBV24-1
j_gene: TRBJ1-3
CDR3nt: TGTGCCACCAGTGACAACAGGGGGAGCGGAAACACCATATATTTT
CDR3aa: CATSDNRGSGNTIYF

abundance: NA
d_gene: NA
v_gene: TRBV3-1/TRBV3-2
j_gene: TRBJ2-4
CDR3nt: TGTGCCAGCAGCCAAGAGCCCGAGGGGGGGGTAAACATTCAGTACTTC
CDR3aa: CASSQEPEGGVNIQYF

abundance: NA
d_gene: NA
v_gene: TRBV9
j_gene: TRBJ2-1
CDR3nt: TGTGCCAGCAGCCGAAGGGGTGAGCAGTTCTTC
CDR3aa: CASSRRGEQFF

abundance: NA
d_gene: TRBD1
v_gene: TRBV5-1
j_gene: TRBJ2-3
CDR3nt: TGCGCCAGCAGCTTGCGGTCAGGGGGCGCAGATACGCAGTATTTT
CDR3aa: CASSLRSGGADTQYF

abundance: medium-sized
d_gene: NA
v_gene: TRBV7-9
j_gene: TRBJ1-1
CDR3nt: TGTGCCAGCAGCTTAGTAACGGGGAGAGCTGAAGCTTTCTTT
CDR3aa: CASSLVTGRAEAFF

abundance: NA
d_gene: TRBD1
v_gene: TRBV6-6
j_gene: TRBJ2-7
CDR3nt: TGTGCCAGCAGTTACGACAGGGGGAGGCTCTACGAGCAGTACTTC
CDR3aa: CASSYDRGRLYEQYF

abundance: few
d_gene: NA
v_gene: TRBV4-1
j_gene: TRBJ1-3
CDR3nt: TGCGCCAGCAGCACGCGGGACGGCTCTGGAAACACCATATATTTT
CDR3aa: CASSTRDGSGNTIYF

abundance: NA
d_gene: NA
v_gene: TRBV11-1
j_gene: TRBJ2-7
CDR3nt: TGTGCCAGCAGCTACGACCAACACGAGCAGTACTTC
CDR3aa: CASSYDQHEQYF

abundance: NA
d_gene: NA
v_gene: TRBV9
j_gene: TRBJ2-7
CDR3nt: TGTGCCAGCAGCGTCGAGGGGAGCTCCTACGAGCAGTACTTC
CDR3aa: CASSVEGSSYEQYF

abundance: NA
d_gene: NA
v_gene: TRBV6-4
j_gene: TRBJ2-6
CDR3nt: TGTGCCAGCAGTGACTCGAACTCTGGGGCCAACGTCCTGACTTTC
CDR3aa: CASSDSNSGANVLTF

abundance: NA
d_gene: NA
v_gene: TRBV4-2
j_gene: TRBJ2-7
CDR3nt: TGTGCCAGCAGCCAGGAAGGACGGAGCTCCTACGAGCAGTACTTC
CDR3aa: CASSQEGRSSYEQYF

abundance: NA
d_gene: NA
v_gene: TRBV4-1
j_gene: TRBJ1-1
CDR3nt: TGCGCCAGCAGCCCATCGAGAGCAACGGAGCCTGCTTTCTTT
CDR3aa: CASSPSRATEPAFF

abundance: NA
d_gene: NA
v_gene: TRBV29-1
j_gene: TRBJ2-1
CDR3nt: TGCAGCGTTGAAGACCGGGACCGCTCCTACAATGAGCAGTTCTTC
CDR3aa: CSVEDRDRSYNEQFF

abundance: NA
d_gene: NA
v_gene: TRBV15
j_gene: TRBJ1-5
CDR3nt: TGTGCCACCAGAATCTCCGGGAATGGGCCCCAGCATTTT
CDR3aa: CATRISGNGPQHF

abundance: few
d_gene: NA
v_gene: TRBV21-1
j_gene: TRBJ1-5
CDR3nt: TGTGCCAGCAGCTCATTTACCAGCCTCAATCAGCCCCAGCATTTT
CDR3aa: CASSSFTSLNQPQHF

abundance: medium-sized
d_gene: TRBD2
v_gene: TRBV5-4
j_gene: TRBJ2-7
CDR3nt: TGTGCCAGCAGCTCGGGGGAAGCGGGGGGATGGGAGCAGTACTTC
CDR3aa: CASSSGEAGGWEQYF

abundance: once
d_gene: NA
v_gene: TRBV9
j_gene: TRBJ2-2
CDR3nt: TGTGCCAGCAGCGACAAGGGAGGTGGGTCCGGGGAGCTGTTTTTT
CDR3aa: CASSDKGGGSGELFF

abundance: NA
d_gene: NA
v_gene: TRBV6-2/TRBV6-3
j_gene: TRBJ2-3
CDR3nt: TGTGCCAGCACCCCTACTCGCGGGGCAGATACGCAGTATTTT
CDR3aa: CASTPTRGADTQYF

abundance: medium-sized
d_gene: NA
v_gene: TRBV15
j_gene: TRBJ1-4
CDR3nt: TGTGCCACCAGCCCACGCCCCGGGGGCCCAACTAATGAAAAACTGTTTTTT
CDR3aa: CATSPRPGGPTNEKLFF

abundance: NA
d_gene: NA
v_gene: TRBV5-4
j_gene: TRBJ1-3
CDR3nt: TGTGCCAGCAGCTTGGGGGGTGGACTCGCTGGAAACACCATATATTTT
CDR3aa: CASSLGGGLAGNTIYF

abundance: NA
d_gene: TRBD2
v_gene: TRBV13
j_gene: TRBJ2-3
CDR3nt: TGTGCCAGCAGCGTAGGGGTGTTTAGCGGGGGGGCAACAGATACGCAGTATTTT
CDR3aa: CASSVGVFSGGATDTQYF

abundance: NA
d_gene: NA
v_gene: TRBV5-1
j_gene: TRBJ2-1
CDR3nt: TGCGCCAGCAGCTTGAATAGGGACGGTGAGCAGTTCTTC
CDR3aa: CASSLNRDGEQFF

abundance: NA
d_gene: NA
v_gene: TRBV29-1
j_gene: TRBJ2-7
CDR3nt: TGCAGCGCCGAGGACGGCTACGAGCAGTACTTC
CDR3aa: CSAEDGYEQYF

abundance: NA
d_gene: NA
v_gene: TRBV4-2
j_gene: TRBJ2-3
CDR3nt: TGTGCCAGCAGCCAAGAAGCGAAGGCGGGGTCCCACACAGATACGCAGTATTTT
CDR3aa: CASSQEAKAGSHTDTQYF